The entry below describes one T cell receptor beta chain. Antigen unknown. These data belong to a study of shared clonotypes between healthy human individuals. Findings and caveats of the study: Limitation of the genetic and exposure-history diversity represented came from the few donors. Relative to clonotypes present in all four donors, those not shared had lower generation probabilities.

V was clipped by 3 bases and J by 3 bases; unmatched bases: 6. This CDR3 region has 16 residues. CDR1 ENHRY and CDR2 SYGVKD come from the germline V gene. An even split of each subset's genomic DNA across several immunoSEQ plates was performed. Assay: immunoSEQ multiplex PCR; the TCRdb copy retains only in-frame clones and omits some. The sample contains approximately 2.5 million clones, 93% of which appear only once. The sequencing sample was made of naive CD4+ T cells from PBMCs. Subset here: CD45RA+ positively selected. The receptor's source is a man aged 18-30 years in good health. Some clones in this sample may be carry-over from other donors' samples. The rearrangement uses TRBV10-3 and TRBJ1-4; 8 bases line up with TRBD1. The DNA of the CDR3 is TGTGCCATCAGTGAAGACCACAGGGGGGCTAATGAAAAACTGTTTTTT. Protein sequence: CAISEDHRGANEKLFF.